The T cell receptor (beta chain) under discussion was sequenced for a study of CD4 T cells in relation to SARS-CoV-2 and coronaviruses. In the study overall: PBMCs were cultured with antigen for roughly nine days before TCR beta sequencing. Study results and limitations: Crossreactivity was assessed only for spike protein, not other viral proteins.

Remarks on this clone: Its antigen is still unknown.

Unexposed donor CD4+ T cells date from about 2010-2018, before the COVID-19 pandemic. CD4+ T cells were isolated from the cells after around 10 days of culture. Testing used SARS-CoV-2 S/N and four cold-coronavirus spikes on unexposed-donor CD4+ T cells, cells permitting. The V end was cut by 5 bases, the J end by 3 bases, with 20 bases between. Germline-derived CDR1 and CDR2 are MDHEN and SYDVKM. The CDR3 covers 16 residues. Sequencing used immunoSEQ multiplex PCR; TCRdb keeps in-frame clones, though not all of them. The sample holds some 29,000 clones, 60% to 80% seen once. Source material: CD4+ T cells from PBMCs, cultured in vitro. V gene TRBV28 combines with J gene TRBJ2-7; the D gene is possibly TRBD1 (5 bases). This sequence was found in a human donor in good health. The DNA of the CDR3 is TGTGCCAGCAGTCCGGCAACCCAAGACAGATACTACGAGCAGTACTTC. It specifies CASSPATQDRYYEQYF.